Sequencing of this T cell receptor beta chain was carried out in a study of shared clonotypes between healthy human individuals. Sequencing used immunoSEQ multiplex PCR; TCRdb keeps in-frame clones, though not all of them. The sample lists about 1 million clones, approximately 68% occurring once. Germline V lookup: CDR1 MNHNS, CDR2 SASEGT. This CDR3 comprises 13 residues. V lost 1 base to trimming and J lost 3 bases, with 6 bases between them. This clone was seen repeatedly, ten times or more. The material sequenced was memory CD4+ T cells sorted from blood. Subset denoted: CD45RA-negative fraction. The chain uses TRBV6-1 and TRBJ1-1; no firm D call. This receptor was obtained from a man between 18 and 35 years old in good health. The CDR3 is CASSEGAHTEAFF. The CDR3, as DNA: TGTGCCAGCAGTGAAGGGGCGCACACTGAAGCTTTCTTT.